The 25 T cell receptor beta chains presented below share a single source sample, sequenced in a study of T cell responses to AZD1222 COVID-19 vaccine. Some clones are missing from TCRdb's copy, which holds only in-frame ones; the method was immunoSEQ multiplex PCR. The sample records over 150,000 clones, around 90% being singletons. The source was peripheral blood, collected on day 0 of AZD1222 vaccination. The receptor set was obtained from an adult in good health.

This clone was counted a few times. The DNA of the CDR3 is TGCGCCAGCAGCTTGGCCGGCGCGGGGGGTCCGACAGATACGCAGTATTTT. This translates into CASSLAGAGGPTDTQYF. The gene calls are TRBV5-1 and TRBJ2-3, with 8 positions matching TRBD2. CDR3 length: 17 amino acids. V shed 0 bases, J shed 3 bases, and the junction held 9 bases outside the gene matches. Germline lookup yields CDR1 SGHRS and CDR2 YFSETQ.

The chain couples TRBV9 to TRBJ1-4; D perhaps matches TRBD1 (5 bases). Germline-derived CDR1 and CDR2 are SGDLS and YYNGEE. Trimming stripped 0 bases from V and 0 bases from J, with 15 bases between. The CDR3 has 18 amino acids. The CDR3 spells CASSVDPGPPATNEKLFF. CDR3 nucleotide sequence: TGTGCCAGCAGCGTAGACCCAGGGCCCCCTGCAACTAATGAAAAACTGTTTTTT.

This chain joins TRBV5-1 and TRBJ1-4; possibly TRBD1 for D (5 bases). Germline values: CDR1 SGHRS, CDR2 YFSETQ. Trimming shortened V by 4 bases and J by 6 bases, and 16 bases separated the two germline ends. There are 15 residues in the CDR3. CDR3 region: CASSISGLGDEKLFF. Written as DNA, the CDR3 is TGCGCCAGCAGCATATCAGGGTTAGGTGATGAAAAACTGTTTTTT.

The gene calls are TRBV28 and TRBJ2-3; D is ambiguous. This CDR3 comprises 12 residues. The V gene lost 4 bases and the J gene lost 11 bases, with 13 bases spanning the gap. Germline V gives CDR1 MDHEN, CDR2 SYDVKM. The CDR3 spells CASSSIRFWQYF. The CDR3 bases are TGTGCCAGCAGTTCCATCCGGTTCTGGCAGTATTTT.

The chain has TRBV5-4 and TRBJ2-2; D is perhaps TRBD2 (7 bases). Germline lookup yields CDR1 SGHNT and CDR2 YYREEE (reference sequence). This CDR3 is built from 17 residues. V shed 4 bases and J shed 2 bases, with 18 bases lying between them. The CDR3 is CASSPGGGGPNTGELFF. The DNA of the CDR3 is TGTGCCAGCAGCCCAGGTGGCGGGGGCCCCAACACCGGGGAGCTGTTTTTT. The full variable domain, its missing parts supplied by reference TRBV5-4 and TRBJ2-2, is ETGVTQSPTHLIKTRGQQVTLRCSSQSGHNTVSWYQQALGQGPQFIFQYYREEENGRGNFPPRFSGLQFPNYSSELNVNALELDDSALYLCASSPGGGGPNTGELFFGEGSRLTVL.

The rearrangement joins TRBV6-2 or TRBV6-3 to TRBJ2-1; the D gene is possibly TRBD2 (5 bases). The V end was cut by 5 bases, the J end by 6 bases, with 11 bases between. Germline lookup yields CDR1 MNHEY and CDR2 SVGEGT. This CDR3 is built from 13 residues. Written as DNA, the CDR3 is TGTGCCAGCAGTCTAGCCTGGGGCAATGAGCAGTTCTTC. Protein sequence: CASSLAWGNEQFF.

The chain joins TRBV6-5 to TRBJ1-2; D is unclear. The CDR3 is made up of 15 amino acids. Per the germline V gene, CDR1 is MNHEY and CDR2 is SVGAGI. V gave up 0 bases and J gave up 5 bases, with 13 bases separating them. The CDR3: CASSYSSGGVYGYTF. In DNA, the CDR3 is TGTGCCAGCAGTTACTCGAGTGGCGGAGTTTATGGCTACACCTTC.

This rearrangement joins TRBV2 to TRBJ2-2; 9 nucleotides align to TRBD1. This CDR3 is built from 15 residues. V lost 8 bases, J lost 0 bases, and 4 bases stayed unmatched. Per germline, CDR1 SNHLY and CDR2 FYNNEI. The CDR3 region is CASSRDRANTGELFF. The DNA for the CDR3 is TGTGCCAGCTCTCGGGACAGGGCGAACACCGGGGAGCTGTTTTTT.

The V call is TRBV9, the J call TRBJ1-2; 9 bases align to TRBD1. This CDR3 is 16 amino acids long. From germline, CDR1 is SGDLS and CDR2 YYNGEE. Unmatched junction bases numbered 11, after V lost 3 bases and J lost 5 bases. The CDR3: CASSAARDRVQYGYTF. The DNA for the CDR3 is TGTGCCAGCAGCGCCGCCCGGGACAGGGTTCAATATGGCTACACCTTC.

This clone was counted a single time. The chain's CDR3 is CASSLQGGRYEQYF. DNA of the CDR3: TGTGCCAGCAGTTTACAGGGGGGGAGATACGAGCAGTACTTC. The J gene is TRBJ2-7, the V gene TRBV27; D may be TRBD1 or TRBD2 (7 bases each). CDR3 size: 14 residues. CDR1 and CDR2 from the germline V gene are MNHEY and SMNVEV (reference sequence). Trimming stripped 2 bases from V and 4 bases from J, with 12 bases between.

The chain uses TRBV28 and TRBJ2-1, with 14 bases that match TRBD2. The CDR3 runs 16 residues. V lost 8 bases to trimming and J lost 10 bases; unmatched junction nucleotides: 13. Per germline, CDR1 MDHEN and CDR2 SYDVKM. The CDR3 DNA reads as TGTGCCAGCCGGACTAGCGGGGGGCCCATTGCACAGGAGCAGTTCTTC. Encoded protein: CASRTSGGPIAQEQFF.

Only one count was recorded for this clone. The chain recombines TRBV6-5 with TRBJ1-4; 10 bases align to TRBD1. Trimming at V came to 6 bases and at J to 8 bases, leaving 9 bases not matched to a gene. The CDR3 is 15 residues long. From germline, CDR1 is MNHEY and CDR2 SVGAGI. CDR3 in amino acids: CASRSSGTGVEKLFF. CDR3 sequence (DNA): TGTGCCAGCAGATCCTCCGGGACAGGGGTGGAAAAACTGTTTTTT.

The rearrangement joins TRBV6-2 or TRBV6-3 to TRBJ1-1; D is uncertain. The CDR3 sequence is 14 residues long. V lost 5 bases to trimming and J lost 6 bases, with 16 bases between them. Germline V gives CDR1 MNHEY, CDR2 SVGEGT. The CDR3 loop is CASSDDRIGAEAFF. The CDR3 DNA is TGTGCCAGCAGTGACGATCGGATCGGGGCTGAAGCTTTCTTT.

CDR3 bases: TGTGCCAGCAGCTTAGAGGGACTGGGCACTGAAGCTTTCTTT. This gives the protein CASSLEGLGTEAFF. The rearrangement uses TRBV7-2 and TRBJ1-1; possible D gene TRBD1, 5 bases. Trimming left V 1 base short and J 4 bases short, with 10 bases between. CDR1 is SGHTA, CDR2 FQGNSA, per germline. The CDR3 sequence is 14 residues long.

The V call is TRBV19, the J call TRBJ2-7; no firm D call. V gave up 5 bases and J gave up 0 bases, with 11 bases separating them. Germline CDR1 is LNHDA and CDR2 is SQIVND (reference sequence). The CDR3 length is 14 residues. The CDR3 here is CASSRSSNSYEQYF. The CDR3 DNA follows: TGTGCCAGTAGTCGATCCTCCAACTCCTACGAGCAGTACTTC. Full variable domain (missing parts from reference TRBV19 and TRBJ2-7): DGGITQSPKYLFRKEGQNVTLSCEQNLNHDAMYWYRQDPGQGLRLIYYSQIVNDFQKGDIAEGYSVSREKKESFPLTVTSAQKNPTAFYLCASSRSSNSYEQYFGPGTRLTVT.

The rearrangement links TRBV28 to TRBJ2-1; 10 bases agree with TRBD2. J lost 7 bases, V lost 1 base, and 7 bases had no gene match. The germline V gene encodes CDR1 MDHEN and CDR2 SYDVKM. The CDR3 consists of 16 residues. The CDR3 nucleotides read TGTGCCAGCAGTTTATTGGCTAGCGGGGGATTTAATGAGCAGTTCTTC. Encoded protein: CASSLLASGGFNEQFF.

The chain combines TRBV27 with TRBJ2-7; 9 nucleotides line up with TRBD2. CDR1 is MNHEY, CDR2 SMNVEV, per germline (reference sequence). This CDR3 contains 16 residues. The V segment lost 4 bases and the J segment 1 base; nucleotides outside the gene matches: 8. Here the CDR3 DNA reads TGTGCCAGCAGTTCGCCAGGGCTAGCGGGGTCCTACGAGCAGTACTTC. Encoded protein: CASSSPGLAGSYEQYF.

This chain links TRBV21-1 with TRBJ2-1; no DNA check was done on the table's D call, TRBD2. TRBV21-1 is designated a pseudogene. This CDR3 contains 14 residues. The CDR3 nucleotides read TGTGCCAGCAGCGAGGGACTAGCGAAAAATGAGCAGTTCTTC. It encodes CASSEGLAKNEQFF.

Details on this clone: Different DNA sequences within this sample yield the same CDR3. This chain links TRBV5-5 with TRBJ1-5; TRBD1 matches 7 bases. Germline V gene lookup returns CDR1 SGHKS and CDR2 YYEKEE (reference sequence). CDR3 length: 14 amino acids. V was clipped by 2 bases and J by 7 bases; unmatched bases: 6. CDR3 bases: TGTGCCAGCAGCTTTTCAGGGGGAGACCAGCCCCAGCATTTT. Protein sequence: CASSFSGGDQPQHF.

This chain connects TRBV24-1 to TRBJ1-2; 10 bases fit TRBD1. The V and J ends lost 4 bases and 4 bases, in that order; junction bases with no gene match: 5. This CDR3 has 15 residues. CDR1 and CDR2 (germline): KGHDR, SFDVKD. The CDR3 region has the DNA TGTGCCACCAGTGAAGCGGGACAGGGGTTCTATGGCTACACCTTC. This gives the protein CATSEAGQGFYGYTF.

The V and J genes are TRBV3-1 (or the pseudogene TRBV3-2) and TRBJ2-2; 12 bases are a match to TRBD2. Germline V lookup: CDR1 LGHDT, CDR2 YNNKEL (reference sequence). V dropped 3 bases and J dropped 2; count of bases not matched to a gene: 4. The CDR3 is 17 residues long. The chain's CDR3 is CASSHLTSGGNTGELFF. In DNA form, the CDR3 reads TGTGCCAGCAGCCATCTGACTAGCGGGGGCAACACCGGGGAGCTGTTTTTT.

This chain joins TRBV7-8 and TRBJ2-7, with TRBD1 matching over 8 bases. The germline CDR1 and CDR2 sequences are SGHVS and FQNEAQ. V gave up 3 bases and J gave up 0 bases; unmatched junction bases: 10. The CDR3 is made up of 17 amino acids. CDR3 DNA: TGTGCCAGCAGCTTGGCGGTATGGACAGGGAGCTCCTACGAGCAGTACTTC. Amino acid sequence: CASSLAVWTGSSYEQYF.

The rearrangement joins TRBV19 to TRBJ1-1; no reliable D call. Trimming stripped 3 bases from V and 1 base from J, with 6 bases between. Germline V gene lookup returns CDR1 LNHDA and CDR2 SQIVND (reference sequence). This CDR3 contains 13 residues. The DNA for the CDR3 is TGTGCCAGTAGTATTCCCTGGAACACTGAAGCTTTCTTT. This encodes CASSIPWNTEAFF.

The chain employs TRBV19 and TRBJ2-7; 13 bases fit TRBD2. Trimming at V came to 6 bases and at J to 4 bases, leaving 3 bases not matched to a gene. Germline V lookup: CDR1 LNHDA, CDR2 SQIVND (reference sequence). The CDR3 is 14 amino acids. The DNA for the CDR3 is TGTGCCAGTAGCTTGACTAGCGGGGGGTACGAGCAGTACTTC. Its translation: CASSLTSGGYEQYF.

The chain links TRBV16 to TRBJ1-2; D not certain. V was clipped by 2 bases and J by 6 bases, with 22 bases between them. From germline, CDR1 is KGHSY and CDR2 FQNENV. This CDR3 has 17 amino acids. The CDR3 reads CASSQNREGKRVNGYTF. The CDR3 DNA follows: TGTGCCAGCAGCCAAAATCGGGAGGGAAAACGTGTTAATGGCTACACCTTC. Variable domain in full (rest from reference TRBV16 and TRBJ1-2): GEEVAQTPKHLVRGEGQKAKLYCAPIKGHSYVFWYQQVLKNEFKFLISFQNENVFDETGMPKERFSAKCLPNSPCSLEIQATKLEDSAVYFCASSQNREGKRVNGYTFGSGTRLTVV.